The 27 T cell receptor beta chains listed next were all sequenced from one sample in a study of blood T cell repertoires in COVID-19. The repertoire was sequenced with immunoSEQ multiplex PCR; TCRdb's copy has only in-frame clones and lacks some. This table holds 250,000 or so clones, 85% to 90% found once. The source material was PBMCs or T cells enriched from blood (not recorded which). These receptors originate from a woman in her 30s with acute COVID-19.

The chain uses TRBV19 and TRBJ1-2; D is possibly TRBD1 (6 bases). Trimming took 7 bases from V and 2 from J, leaving 17 bases between them. The length of the CDR3 is 15 residues. CDR1 is LNHDA and CDR2 is SQIVND in the germline V gene (reference sequence). The CDR3 DNA reads as TGTGCCAGTAAAGAATCGACAGGAACCAACTATGGCTACACCTTC. As protein: CASKESTGTNYGYTF.

The chain combines TRBV9 with TRBJ2-3, with a possible D match to TRBD2 (5 bases). The CDR3 totals 16 residues. Germline CDR1 and CDR2: SGDLS and YYNGEE. Trimming cost V 0 bases and J 9 bases, with 20 bases left between them. In nucleotides, the CDR3 is TGTGCCAGCAGCGTAGGAGTTAGCGCATCTAGGGAAACGCAGTATTTT. Translated, it gives CASSVGVSASRETQYF.

This clone has a single count. This rearrangement joins TRBV28 to TRBJ2-2; no reliable D call. Germline assignment: CDR1 MDHEN and CDR2 SYDVKM. Deletions cut 3 bases from V and 1 base from J, with 15 bases between. The CDR3 loop spans 17 amino acids. The CDR3 spells CASSFPRNTQNTGELFF. The CDR3 DNA reads as TGTGCCAGCAGTTTTCCCAGGAATACCCAGAACACCGGGGAGCTGTTTTTT.

The chain carries TRBV28 and TRBJ2-7; D might be TRBD1 (6 bases). CDR3 length equals 13 residues. Looked up from germline, CDR1 is MDHEN and CDR2 is SYDVKM. Trimming shortened V by 3 bases and J by 5 bases, and 11 bases separated the two germline ends. Here the CDR3 reads CASSLPPGDEQYF. CDR3 DNA: TGTGCCAGCAGTTTGCCCCCAGGGGACGAGCAGTACTTC.

This rearrangement joins TRBV14 to TRBJ1-1; 7 bases map to TRBD1. The CDR3 contains 14 residues. Germline CDR1 SGHDN, CDR2 FVKESK. J lost 6 bases, V lost 2 bases, and 6 bases had no gene match. DNA of the CDR3: TGTGCCAGCAGCCAAATCTTCCAGGGGGCTGAAGCTTTCTTT. Its translation is CASSQIFQGAEAFF.

This chain uses TRBV19 with TRBJ2-5, with TRBD2 matching over 9 bases. Trimming took 1 base from V and 4 from J; bases not matched to a gene: 4. Germline V gene lookup returns CDR1 LNHDA and CDR2 SQIVND (reference sequence). CDR3 length: 15 residues. CDR3 loop: CASSIGEREVETQYF. CDR3 in DNA: TGTGCCAGTAGTATAGGGGAGCGGGAGGTAGAGACCCAGTACTTC.

The chain couples TRBV19 to TRBJ1-5, with unresolved D. Germline assignment: CDR1 LNHDA and CDR2 SQIVND (reference sequence). The CDR3 loop spans 17 amino acids. V lost 3 bases, J lost 0 bases, and 15 bases lay in between. CDR3 in amino acids: CASSIKEATDSNQPQHF. CDR3 in DNA: TGTGCCAGTAGTATTAAGGAGGCGACGGATAGCAATCAGCCCCAGCATTTT.

This chain connects TRBV2 to TRBJ2-2; the match to TRBD2 covers 13 bases. J lost 4 bases, V lost 0 bases, and 5 bases had no gene match. Germline V gives CDR1 SNHLY, CDR2 FYNNEI. The CDR3 consists of 18 residues. The CDR3 loop reads CASSEAGWTSGGTGELFF. The CDR3, as DNA: TGTGCCAGCAGTGAAGCCGGATGGACTAGCGGGGGCACCGGGGAGCTGTTTTTT.

The CDR3 loop is CASSQARTGSSNEKLFF. The CDR3 DNA reads as TGCGCCAGCAGCCAGGCCCGGACAGGGAGTTCTAATGAAAAACTGTTTTTT. The rearrangement links TRBV4-1 to TRBJ1-4, with TRBD1 matching 8 bases. Germline V gene data show CDR1 as MGHRA and CDR2 as YSYEKL. CDR3 length: 17 residues. The J segment lost 3 bases and the V segment lost 3 bases, leaving 9 bases of the junction unmatched.

This chain links TRBV28 with TRBJ1-1; D is perhaps TRBD1 (5 bases). V was shortened by 2 bases and J by 6 bases, with 10 bases between the two germline ends. The CDR3 is 13 residues long. Germline V gene sequence: CDR1 MDHEN, CDR2 SYDVKM. The DNA of the CDR3 is TGTGCCAGCAGTTTAGGGGGGAGCCCTGAAGCTTTCTTT. Its translation is CASSLGGSPEAFF.

The gene calls are TRBV9 and TRBJ1-2, with TRBD1 identical over 7 bases. The CDR3 runs 15 residues. CDR1 is SGDLS and CDR2 is YYNGEE in the germline V gene. V was clipped by 4 bases and J by 2 bases; unmatched bases: 8. The CDR3 DNA reads TGTGCCAGCAGCCCCCCCCAGACAGGGAACTATGGCTACACCTTC. It translates to CASSPPQTGNYGYTF. Full variable domain (missing parts from reference TRBV9 and TRBJ1-2): DSGVTQTPKHLITATGQRVTLRCSPRSGDLSVYWYQQSLDQGLQFLIQYYNGEERAKGNILERFSAQQFPDLHSELNLSSLELGDSALYFCASSPPQTGNYGYTFGSGTRLTVV.

J is TRBJ1-1 and V is TRBV5-6; perhaps TRBD1 as D (6 bases). This CDR3 has 15 amino acids. The germline V gene has CDR1 SGHDT and CDR2 YYEEEE. V gave up 6 bases and J gave up 1 base, with 16 bases separating them. The CDR3 nucleotides are TGTGCCAGCAACATCATAACAGGGTCGAACACTGAAGCTTTCTTT. Translation: CASNIITGSNTEAFF. Using reference TRBV5-6 and TRBJ1-1 for the parts outside the CDR3, the full variable domain is DAGVTQSPTHLIKTRGQQVTLRCSPKSGHDTVSWYQQALGQGPQFIFQYYEEEERQRGNFPDRFSGHQFPNYSSELNVNALLLGDSALYLCASNIITGSNTEAFFGQGTRLTVV.

The rearrangement links TRBV6-5 to TRBJ2-7, with 13 bases that match TRBD2. CDR3 size: 13 residues. Looked up from germline, CDR1 is MNHEY and CDR2 is SVGAGI. V trimming: 11 bases; J trimming: 9 bases; junction bases outside the gene matches: 10. For the CDR3, the DNA is TGTGCCGCCAAGAGGACTAGCGGGAGAGGGCAGTACTTC. Amino acid sequence: CAAKRTSGRGQYF.

The chain couples TRBV28 to TRBJ2-3; 8 bases line up with TRBD2. Germline trimming cut 3 bases from V and 3 bases from J; bases unmatched to any gene: 14. Germline values: CDR1 MDHEN, CDR2 SYDVKM. The CDR3 has 18 residues. The CDR3 sequence: CASSLVAGPPGRTDTQYF. CDR3 sequence (DNA): TGTGCCAGCAGTTTGGTAGCGGGACCCCCCGGGAGAACAGATACGCAGTATTTT.

V gene TRBV4-1 combines with J gene TRBJ2-3; D is uncertain. V was pared by 2 bases and J by 1 base, with 16 bases between. This CDR3 has 17 residues. Germline CDR1 and CDR2: MGHRA and YSYEKL. In nucleotides, the CDR3 is TGCGCCAGCAGCCAACCGCAACAGAGCCCCGGCACAGATACGCAGTATTTT. Residues: CASSQPQQSPGTDTQYF.

This chain uses TRBV30 with TRBJ1-6; 10 bases are shared with TRBD1. There are 15 residues in the CDR3. CDR1 and CDR2 (germline): GTSNPN, SVGIG (reference sequence). The J segment lost 8 bases and the V segment lost 2 bases, leaving 6 bases of the junction unmatched. The CDR3: CAWSPIGQGDSPLHF. DNA for the CDR3: TGTGCCTGGAGTCCGATTGGACAGGGGGATTCACCCCTCCACTTT.

The chain is built from TRBV5-1 and TRBJ2-2; maybe TRBD1 (7 bases). CDR3 length equals 18 residues. Trimming removed 4 bases from V and 0 bases from J, with 19 bases in between. Germline V gene lookup returns CDR1 SGHRS and CDR2 YFSETQ. CDR3 residues: CASSPGVGGTANTGELFF. The CDR3 nucleotides read TGCGCCAGCAGCCCGGGGGTAGGAGGGACAGCGAACACCGGGGAGCTGTTTTTT.

The rearrangement uses TRBV29-1 and TRBJ2-1; TRBD2 matches 10 bases. The J segment lost 2 bases and the V segment lost 1 base, leaving 5 bases of the junction unmatched. The CDR3 contains 16 residues. CDR1 SQVTM and CDR2 ANQGSEA come from the germline V gene. CDR3 sequence (DNA): TGCAGCGTTGAAGGTCTAGCGGGAGTAACCTACAATGAGCAGTTCTTC. Translation: CSVEGLAGVTYNEQFF.

The genes are TRBV21-1 and TRBJ2-7; the table's D call of TRBD1 was not tested on the DNA. TRBV21-1 is a pseudogene segment. CDR3 length: 13 amino acids. CDR3 DNA sequence: TGTGCCAGCAGCCCCCAGGGTACCTACGAGCAGTACTTC. It encodes CASSPQGTYEQYF.

The rearrangement uses TRBV9 and TRBJ2-7, with D possibly TRBD2 on 5 matching bases. V was clipped by 0 bases and J by 3 bases, with 10 bases between them. This CDR3 has 14 amino acids. Germline lookup yields CDR1 SGDLS and CDR2 YYNGEE. CDR3 nucleotide sequence: TGTGCCAGCAGCGTAGGAGAGGGTGGCTACGAGCAGTACTTC. Translated, it gives CASSVGEGGYEQYF.

The gene calls are TRBV4-2 and TRBJ2-3, with 9 bases that match TRBD2. The CDR3 loop spans 16 amino acids. Germline CDR1 is LGHNA and CDR2 is YNFKEQ. J gave up 5 bases and V 0 bases, and 6 bases lay outside the gene matches. The CDR3 loop is CASSQEWGSGGDTQYF. The CDR3 DNA reads as TGTGCCAGCAGCCAAGAGTGGGGTAGCGGGGGAGATACGCAGTATTTT.

This chain uses TRBV5-5 with TRBJ2-7, with 9 positions matching TRBD1. Germline V gives CDR1 SGHKS, CDR2 YYEKEE (reference sequence). J lost 4 bases, V lost 0 bases, and 5 bases had no gene match. CDR3 length: 15 amino acids. The CDR3 sequence is CASSLVRDRDYEQYF. CDR3 DNA sequence: TGTGCCAGCAGCTTGGTCCGGGACAGGGATTACGAGCAGTACTTC.

J is TRBJ1-1 and V is TRBV19; tentatively, D is TRBD1 (5 bases). The length of the CDR3 is 14 residues. Trimming removed 7 bases from V and 0 bases from J, with 12 bases in between. The germline gives CDR1 LNHDA, CDR2 SQIVND (reference sequence). The CDR3 sequence is CASTPGRVNTEAFF. CDR3 DNA: TGTGCCAGTACCCCAGGGAGGGTGAACACTGAAGCTTTCTTT.

The chain has TRBV5-1 and TRBJ2-1; no reliable D call. Germline V lookup: CDR1 SGHRS, CDR2 YFSETQ. Between the trimmed V and J ends, which lost 7 bases and 0 bases, there was a span of 11 bases. CDR3 length: 14 amino acids. CDR3 sequence: CASSASNSYNEQFF. In DNA, the CDR3 is TGCGCCAGCTCTGCTTCTAACTCCTACAATGAGCAGTTCTTC.

The V and J genes are TRBV7-2 and TRBJ2-2; D is ambiguous. The germline CDR1 and CDR2 sequences are SGHTA and FQGNSA. The germline V and J ends were trimmed by 5 bases and 3 bases, with 13 bases remaining between them. The CDR3 runs to 15 residues. This CDR3 reads CASSLNPSDTGELFF. Here the CDR3 DNA reads TGTGCCAGCAGCCTTAATCCTTCCGACACCGGGGAGCTGTTTTTT.

Written as DNA, the CDR3 is TGTGCCAGCAGTCCGACTAGCGGGAGGGCCCCCCGCACAGATACGCAGTATTTT. It codes for CASSPTSGRAPRTDTQYF. The chain recombines TRBV28 with TRBJ2-3; 14 nucleotides match TRBD2. The junction had 8 bases not matched to a gene; V was cut back by 5 bases and J by 1 base. The germline CDR1 and CDR2 sequences are MDHEN and SYDVKM. The CDR3 runs 18 residues.

This clone was seen a single time. The chain carries TRBV5-1 and TRBJ1-2; perhaps TRBD1 as D (6 bases). Germline V gene data show CDR1 as SGHRS and CDR2 as YFSETQ. The length of the CDR3 is 12 residues. The V gene lost 4 bases and the J gene lost 5 bases, with 9 bases spanning the gap. The CDR3 region has the DNA TGCGCCAGCAGCCCCGACAGGTATGGCTACACCTTC. Its translation is CASSPDRYGYTF.